The 32 T cell receptor beta chains given below trace back to one sample, sequenced in a study of breast tumors, draining lymph nodes, adjacent tissues. In TCRdb, the multiplex PCR reads were re-called with MiXCR into one record per CDR3 protein. The data hold 25,000 or so distinct CDR3 sequences, with around 68% observed a single time. Sequencing input: tumor-adjacent breast tissue. These receptors were taken from a female donor with breast cancer. Some clones in this sample may be carry-over from other donors' samples.

The chain has TRBV20-1 and TRBJ1-6, with D uncertain. V was pared by 0 bases and J by 7 bases, with 10 bases between. This CDR3 has 14 amino acids. From germline, CDR1 is DFQATT and CDR2 SNEGSKA (reference sequence). The CDR3 bases are TGCAGTGCTAGAGATCCCGTGATGAATTCACCCCTCCACTTT. This sequence encodes CSARDPVMNSPLHF.

The chain carries TRBV5-4 and TRBJ2-7, with D perhaps TRBD2 (5 bases). Germline-derived CDR1 and CDR2 are SGHNT and YYREEE (reference sequence). Trimming stripped 0 bases from V and 5 bases from J, with 9 bases between. This CDR3 has 13 residues. The CDR3, as DNA: TGTGCCAGCAGCTTGGTATCCGGGGACGAGCAGTACTTC. This encodes CASSLVSGDEQYF.

Within the sample, this clonotype is medium-sized. The chain carries TRBV20-1 and TRBJ2-1, with TRBD1 identical over 7 bases. With 3 bases clipped from V and 2 bases from J, the junction kept 4 bases outside the gene matches. Germline CDR1 and CDR2: DFQATT and SNEGSKA (reference sequence). This CDR3 region has 14 residues. The CDR3 sequence is CSASGTGAYNEQFF. The CDR3 nucleotides are TGCAGTGCTAGCGGCACAGGGGCCTACAATGAGCAGTTCTTC.

The chain recombines TRBV6-2 or TRBV6-3 with TRBJ2-1; 7 positions agree with TRBD1. Germline V gene data show CDR1 as MNHEY and CDR2 as SVGEGT. Trimming cost V 6 bases and J 1 base; bases outside gene matches: 3. The CDR3 extends over 14 amino acids. CDR3 protein: CASSRQGSYNEQFF. The CDR3 nucleotides read TGTGCCAGCAGCCGACAGGGATCCTACAATGAGCAGTTCTTC.

This chain connects TRBV10-3 to TRBJ2-1, with 12 positions matching TRBD2. This CDR3 is built from 16 residues. Losses at the gene ends were 7 bases for V and 8 bases for J; bases not matched to a gene: 12. From germline, CDR1 is ENHRY and CDR2 SYGVKD. As DNA, the CDR3 is TGTGCCATCACCACCTCTAGCGGGAGGGCTGACGATGAGCAGTTCTTC. It translates to CAITTSSGRADDEQFF.

This clonotype has a count of ten or more. The chain has TRBV4-1 and TRBJ2-1; 7 bases match TRBD1. Germline CDR1 is MGHRA and CDR2 is YSYEKL. The V segment lost 3 bases and the J segment 2 bases; nucleotides outside the gene matches: 13. The CDR3 is 18 residues long. The CDR3 protein is CASSHQGVPPRTYNEQFF. The CDR3 DNA follows: TGCGCCAGCAGCCACCAGGGGGTCCCTCCCAGGACCTACAATGAGCAGTTCTTC.

This clonotype has ten or more counts. V usage is TRBV11-3 and J usage is TRBJ2-1, with D possibly called TRBD1 or TRBD2 (5 bases each). Trimming left V 5 bases short and J 3 bases short, with 11 bases between. The CDR3 covers 14 residues. The germline V gene has CDR1 SGHNT and CDR2 YENEEA. CDR3 protein: CASSPRENYNEQFF. The CDR3 nucleotides are TGTGCCAGCAGCCCCAGGGAGAACTACAATGAGCAGTTCTTC.

V is TRBV30 and J is TRBJ2-7; TRBD2 might be the D (5 bases). Per the germline V gene, CDR1 is GTSNPN and CDR2 is SVGIG (reference sequence). The CDR3 is 13 residues long. Trimming removed 8 bases at V and 2 bases at J, with 16 bases between. This CDR3 is CALGLAVTYEQYF. The CDR3 region has the DNA TGTGCCCTTGGGCTAGCCGTGACCTACGAGCAGTACTTC.

In this sample, this clonotype turned up a few times. The chain has TRBV5-1 and TRBJ2-3; 12 bases agree with TRBD2. The CDR3 is 16 amino acids. V shed 0 bases, J shed 3 bases, and the junction held 2 bases outside the gene matches. Germline V lookup: CDR1 SGHRS, CDR2 YFSETQ. CDR3 residues: CASSLDGTSGTDTQYF. The CDR3, as DNA: TGCGCCAGCAGCTTGGACGGGACTAGCGGGACAGATACGCAGTATTTT.

The rearrangement uses TRBV2 and TRBJ2-5; weak D call: TRBD2 (6 bases). CDR3 length: 14 amino acids. Trimming removed 1 base from V and 5 bases from J, with 11 bases in between. Germline CDR1 and CDR2: SNHLY and FYNNEI. The CDR3 spells CASSEVRREETQYF. As DNA, the CDR3 is TGTGCCAGCAGTGAAGTTAGGAGGGAGGAGACCCAGTACTTC. Filled out from reference TRBV2 and TRBJ2-5, the complete variable domain reads EPEVTQTPSHQVTQMGQEVILRCVPISNHLYFYWYRQILGQKVEFLVSFYNNEISEKSEIFDDQFSVERPDGSNFTLKIRSTKLEDSAMYFCASSEVRREETQYFGPGTRLLVL.

CDR3 in amino acids: CSARLGARMRAREQYF. CDR3 nucleotides: TGCAGTGCTAGACTTGGTGCTAGGATGAGGGCTCGCGAGCAGTACTTC. The chain carries TRBV20-1 and TRBJ2-7; D is possibly TRBD2 (5 bases). Germline V gene sequence: CDR1 DFQATT, CDR2 SNEGSKA (reference sequence). Trimming stripped 2 bases from V and 6 bases from J, with 23 bases between. The CDR3 runs to 16 residues.

CDR3 region: CASRPLRAMGEAFF. CDR3 sequence (DNA): TGTGCCAGTAGGCCCTTAAGGGCTATGGGTGAAGCTTTCTTT. This chain links TRBV19 with TRBJ1-1; D gene uncertain. This CDR3 is 14 amino acids long. Germline V CDR1 and CDR2: LNHDA, SQIVND (reference sequence). V was clipped by 6 bases and J by 7 bases, with 18 bases between them.

This clonotype showed up just a few times. This chain links TRBV15 with TRBJ1-5; D not resolved. Germline V gene sequence: CDR1 LNHNV, CDR2 YYDKDF (reference sequence). V was clipped by 6 bases and J by 10 bases, with 19 bases between them. The CDR3 extends over 14 amino acids. The CDR3: CATRTHETDDPQHF. The CDR3 bases are TGTGCCACCAGGACGCACGAGACGGACGATCCCCAGCATTTT.

The rearrangement uses TRBV5-1 and TRBJ2-2, with D uncertain. V was shortened by 0 bases and J by 4 bases, with 10 bases between the two germline ends. This CDR3 comprises 15 residues. Per germline, CDR1 SGHRS and CDR2 YFSETQ. Here the CDR3 DNA reads TGCGCCAGCAGCTTGGTAGTGGGAAGCACCGGGGAGCTGTTTTTT. Translated, it gives CASSLVVGSTGELFF.

This clonotype was counted only a few times. J is TRBJ2-1 and V is TRBV20-1; TRBD1 or TRBD2 may be the D gene (5 bases each). Between the trimmed V and J ends, which lost 3 bases and 2 bases, there was a span of 11 bases. CDR3 length: 14 amino acids. The germline CDR1 and CDR2 sequences are DFQATT and SNEGSKA (reference sequence). The CDR3 loop reads CSASEGFAYNEQFF. The DNA for the CDR3 is TGCAGTGCTAGCGAGGGGTTTGCCTACAATGAGCAGTTCTTC.

This clonotype was seen a single time. The CDR3 nucleotides are TGTGCCAGCAGTAGAGGGGCCCCAGATACGCAGTATTTT. This translates into CASSRGAPDTQYF. V and J are TRBV6-5 and TRBJ2-3; D could derive from TRBD1 or TRBD2 (5 bases each). CDR1 and CDR2 (germline): MNHEY, SVGAGI. V gave up 5 bases and J gave up 4 bases, with 10 bases separating them. This CDR3 spans 13 amino acids.

This clonotype was detected many times. V usage is TRBV6-1 and J usage is TRBJ2-2, with 8 bases lining up with TRBD1. The CDR3 contains 14 residues. From germline, CDR1 is MNHNS and CDR2 SASEGT. The V segment lost 8 bases and the J segment 3 bases; nucleotides outside the gene matches: 5. CDR3 residues: CASSGGADTGELFF. In nucleotides, the CDR3 is TGTGCCAGCTCAGGGGGCGCGGACACCGGGGAGCTGTTTTTT.

The chain combines TRBV2 with TRBJ2-4; TRBD2 is a possible D gene (6 bases). Germline V gene sequence: CDR1 SNHLY, CDR2 FYNNEI. Trimming removed 4 bases at V and 5 bases at J, with 15 bases between. The CDR3 runs to 15 residues. The CDR3 is CASSVTGGRENIQYF. The CDR3 DNA follows: TGTGCCAGCAGTGTCACCGGGGGTAGAGAAAACATTCAGTACTTC.

There are many counts of this clonotype. This chain uses TRBV5-1 with TRBJ2-1; D is unclear. Germline CDR1 reads SGHRS; CDR2 reads YFSETQ. Between the trimmed V and J ends, which lost 0 bases and 10 bases, there was a span of 8 bases. The CDR3 has 12 amino acids. The CDR3 DNA reads TGCGCCAGCAGCTTGGAAGGCGGCGAGCAGTTCTTC. The encoded protein is CASSLEGGEQFF.

The V and J genes are TRBV10-3 and TRBJ2-3, with 8 bases aligning to TRBD2. Germline CDR1 reads ENHRY; CDR2 reads SYGVKD. With V trimmed by 0 bases and J by 4 bases, 6 bases remained unmatched. The CDR3 sequence is 16 residues long. CDR3 coding DNA: TGTGCCATCAGTGAGTCGAAGCCTAGCGGGCCAGATACGCAGTATTTT. Amino acids: CAISESKPSGPDTQYF.

This rearrangement joins TRBV28 to TRBJ2-1; TRBD2 matches at 12 bases. CDR3 length equals 15 residues. The J segment lost 7 bases and the V segment lost 5 bases, leaving 6 bases of the junction unmatched. Germline CDR1 and CDR2: MDHEN and SYDVKM. In DNA form, the CDR3 reads TGTGCCAGCAGTCCCCGACTAGCGGGAGTGAATGAGCAGTTCTTC. It codes for CASSPRLAGVNEQFF.

This clonotype was recorded at least ten times. One base away lies a much larger clone, so this may be a sequencing read error. This chain links TRBV28 with TRBJ2-1, with TRBD2 as a possible D gene (6 bases). The CDR3 is 13 amino acids. V was trimmed by 2 bases and J by 9 bases, leaving 11 bases between them. In germline, CDR1 is MDHEN, CDR2 SYDVKM. The CDR3 nucleotides are TGTGCCAGCAGTTTACGGCGGGGAGTTGAGCAGTTCTTC. This codes for CASSLRRGVEQFF.

The V and J genes are TRBV28 and TRBJ2-3; D might be TRBD1 (6 bases). Between the trimmed V and J ends, which lost 5 bases and 2 bases, there was a span of 23 bases. The germline CDR1 and CDR2 sequences are MDHEN and SYDVKM. This CDR3 spans 18 amino acids. The CDR3 nucleotides are TGTGCCAGCAGTACCAACTTTATAGACAGGTACTACACAGATACGCAGTATTTT. Protein product: CASSTNFIDRYYTDTQYF.

This rearrangement joins TRBV7-9 to TRBJ2-1; 9 nucleotides agree with TRBD2. The V gene end was trimmed by 8 bases and the J gene end by 2 bases; junction bases not matched to a gene: 7. The CDR3 runs to 15 residues. In germline, CDR1 is SEHNR, CDR2 FQNEAQ (reference sequence). CDR3 in amino acids: CASDSGRVPYNEQFF. CDR3 bases: TGTGCCAGCGATAGCGGGAGAGTTCCCTACAATGAGCAGTTCTTC.

This clonotype ranks as medium-sized. V and J are TRBV20-1 and TRBJ2-7; 8 bases are shared with TRBD2. Germline assignment: CDR1 DFQATT and CDR2 SNEGSKA (reference sequence). J gave up 0 bases and V 2 bases, and 3 bases lay outside the gene matches. This CDR3 is built from 14 residues. CDR3 sequence reads: CSARRRGVSYEQYF. CDR3 coding DNA: TGCAGTGCTAGACGGCGGGGGGTCTCCTACGAGCAGTACTTC.

The table lists this clonotype with many counts. The chain employs TRBV11-2 and TRBJ1-2; unclear D gene. This CDR3 has 15 residues. The germline V and J ends were trimmed by 4 bases and 2 bases, with 14 bases remaining between them. The germline V gene has CDR1 SGHAT and CDR2 FQNNGV. DNA for the CDR3: TGTGCCAGCAGCTCTCCGGGGAACATAAACTATGGCTACACCTTC. Translating it yields CASSSPGNINYGYTF.

This clonotype was recorded at least ten times. The genes are TRBV3-1 and TRBJ1-2; D remains ambiguous. V was clipped by 0 bases and J by 7 bases, with 6 bases between them. This CDR3 is built from 12 residues. Germline V gene sequence: CDR1 LGHDT, CDR2 YNNKEL (reference sequence). The CDR3 protein is CASSQEQGGYTF. The DNA of the CDR3 is TGTGCCAGCAGCCAAGAGCAAGGTGGCTACACCTTC.

The sample holds many counts of this clonotype. The chain uses TRBV10-3 and TRBJ2-1, with 8 bases identical to TRBD2. CDR1 is ENHRY and CDR2 is SYGVKD in the germline V gene. The junction had 11 bases not matched to a gene; V was cut back by 9 bases and J by 4 bases. This CDR3 contains 15 residues. Here the CDR3 reads CAINEGSGAYNEQFF. As DNA, the CDR3 is TGTGCCATAAACGAAGGTAGCGGGGCGTACAATGAGCAGTTCTTC.

V gene TRBV3-1 combines with J gene TRBJ2-5; D not resolved. The CDR3 consists of 12 residues. Per the germline V gene, CDR1 is LGHDT and CDR2 is YNNKEL (reference sequence). Trimming pared 1 base from V and 5 bases from J, leaving 5 bases between. Here the CDR3 reads CASSQVTETQYF. CDR3 DNA: TGTGCCAGCAGCCAAGTTACGGAGACCCAGTACTTC.

This clonotype has a single count. The chain has TRBV20-1 and TRBJ2-2; no clear D gene. Trimming left V 1 base short and J 5 bases short, with 11 bases between. Germline V CDR1 and CDR2: DFQATT, SNEGSKA (reference sequence). This CDR3 spans 14 amino acids. In DNA, the CDR3 is TGCAGTGCTAGAGTCGGTGGGGTGACCGGGGAGCTGTTTTTT. Its translation: CSARVGGVTGELFF.

The J gene is TRBJ2-1, the V gene TRBV9; D unresolved. Germline-derived CDR1 and CDR2 are SGDLS and YYNGEE. The CDR3 extends over 15 amino acids. Deletions cut 0 bases from V and 7 bases from J, with 14 bases between. CDR3 DNA: TGTGCCAGCAGCGTAGGCAGGATTGTTGGGAATGAGCAGTTCTTC. This encodes CASSVGRIVGNEQFF.

The chain has TRBV5-4 and TRBJ2-2; 8 bases map to TRBD2. The junction had 3 bases not matched to a gene; V was cut back by 3 bases and J by 2 bases. The CDR3 spans 15 residues. The germline gives CDR1 SGHNT, CDR2 YYREEE (reference sequence). As DNA, the CDR3 is TGTGCCAGCAGCTCGACTAGCGCTAACACCGGGGAGCTGTTTTTT. This translates into CASSSTSANTGELFF.